This TCR beta chain is drawn from a study of early T cells in non-severe SARS-CoV-2 infection. Study as a whole: The input, bulk RNA from unsorted whole blood, was sequenced, and chains were unpaired. Study outcomes and limitations: Comparison of clonotypes with VDJdb favored anti-spike CD8 responses while missing private and CD4 specificities.

This clonotype was found many times. What it binds is unknown. Unique molecular identifiers were attached to individual cDNA molecules. TCRdb itself ran the 5' RACE reads through MiXCR, one entry per CDR3 protein. The data contain some 66,000 distinct CDR3 sequences, 13% of them singletons. The germline CDR1 and CDR2 sequences are SGHVS and FNYEAQ. The V segment lost 1 base and the J segment 5 bases; nucleotides outside the gene matches: 7. This CDR3 has 15 amino acids. The source material was whole blood. The origin of this receptor is an adult who was a healthcare worker with PCR-confirmed SARS-CoV-2 infection or an uninfected control (not recorded which). The chain joins TRBV7-6 to TRBJ1-1; 7 bases line up with TRBD1. In DNA form, the CDR3 reads TGTGCCAGCAGCTTAGAGGACAGGCCGGGGACTGAAGCTTTCTTT. It specifies CASSLEDRPGTEAFF.